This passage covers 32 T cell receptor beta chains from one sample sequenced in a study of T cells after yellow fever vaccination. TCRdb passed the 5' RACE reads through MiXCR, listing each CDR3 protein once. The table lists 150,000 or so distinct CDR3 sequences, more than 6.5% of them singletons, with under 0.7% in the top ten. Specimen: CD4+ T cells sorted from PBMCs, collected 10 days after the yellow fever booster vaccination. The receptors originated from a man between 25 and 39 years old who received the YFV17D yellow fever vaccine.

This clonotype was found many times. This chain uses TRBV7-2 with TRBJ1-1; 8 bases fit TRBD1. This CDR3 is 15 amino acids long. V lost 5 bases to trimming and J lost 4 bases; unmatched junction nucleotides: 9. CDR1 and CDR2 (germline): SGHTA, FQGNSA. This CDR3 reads CASSQRQGLGTEAFF. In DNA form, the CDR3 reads TGTGCCAGCAGCCAGCGACAGGGGTTGGGCACTGAAGCTTTCTTT.

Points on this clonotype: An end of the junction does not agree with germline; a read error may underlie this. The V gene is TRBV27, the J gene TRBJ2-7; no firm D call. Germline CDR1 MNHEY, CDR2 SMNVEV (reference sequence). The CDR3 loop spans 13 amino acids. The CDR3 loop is CASRTTRPVEQHF. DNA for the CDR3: TGTGCCAGCAGAACCACGCGACCGGTCGAGCAGCACTTC.

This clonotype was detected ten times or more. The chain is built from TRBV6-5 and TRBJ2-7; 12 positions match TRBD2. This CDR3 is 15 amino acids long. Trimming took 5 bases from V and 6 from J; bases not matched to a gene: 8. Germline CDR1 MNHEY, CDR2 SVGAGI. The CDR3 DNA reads TGTGCCAGCAGTCCCCGGCGACTAGCGGGAGTCGAGCAGTACTTC. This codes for CASSPRRLAGVEQYF.

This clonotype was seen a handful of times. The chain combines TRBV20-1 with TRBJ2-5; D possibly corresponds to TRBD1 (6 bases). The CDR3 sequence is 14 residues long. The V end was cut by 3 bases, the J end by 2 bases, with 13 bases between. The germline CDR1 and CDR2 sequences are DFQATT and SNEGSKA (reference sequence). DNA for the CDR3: TGCAGTGCTAGCCACCTTAGGGGGCAAGAGACCCAGTACTTC. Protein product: CSASHLRGQETQYF.

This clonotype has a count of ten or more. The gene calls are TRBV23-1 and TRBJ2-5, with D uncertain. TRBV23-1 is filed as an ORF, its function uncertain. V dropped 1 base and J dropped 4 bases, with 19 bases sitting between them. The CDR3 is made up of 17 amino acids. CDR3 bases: TGCGCCAGCAGTCAATGCCGATCGGAGAGGCAAAGAGAGACCCAGTACTTC. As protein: CASSQCRSERQRETQYF.

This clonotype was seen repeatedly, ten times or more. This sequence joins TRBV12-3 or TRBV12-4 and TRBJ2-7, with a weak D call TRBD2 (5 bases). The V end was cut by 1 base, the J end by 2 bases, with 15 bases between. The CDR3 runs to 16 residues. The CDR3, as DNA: TGTGCCAGCAGTTTAGGGTCAGGAGGACCAACCTACGAGCAGTACTTC. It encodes CASSLGSGGPTYEQYF.

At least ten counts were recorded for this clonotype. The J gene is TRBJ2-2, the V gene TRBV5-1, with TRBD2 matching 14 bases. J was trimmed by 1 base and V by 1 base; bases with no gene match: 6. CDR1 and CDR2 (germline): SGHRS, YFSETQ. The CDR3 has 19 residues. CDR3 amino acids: CASSLLTSGRARNTGELFF. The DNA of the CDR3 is TGCGCCAGCAGCTTGCTGACTAGCGGGAGGGCCAGGAACACCGGGGAGCTGTTTTTT. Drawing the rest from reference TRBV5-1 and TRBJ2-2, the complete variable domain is KAGVTQTPRYLIKTRGQQVTLSCSPISGHRSVSWYQQTPGQGLQFLFEYFSETQRNKGNFPGRFSGRQFSNSRSEMNVSTLELGDSALYLCASSLLTSGRARNTGELFFGEGSRLTVL.

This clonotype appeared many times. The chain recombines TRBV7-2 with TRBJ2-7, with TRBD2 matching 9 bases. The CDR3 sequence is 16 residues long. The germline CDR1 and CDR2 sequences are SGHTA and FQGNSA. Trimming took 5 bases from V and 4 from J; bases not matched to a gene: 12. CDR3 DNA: TGTGCCAGCAGCGCAACGTGGGGCGGGAGGGCTTACGAGCAGTACTTC. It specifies CASSATWGGRAYEQYF.

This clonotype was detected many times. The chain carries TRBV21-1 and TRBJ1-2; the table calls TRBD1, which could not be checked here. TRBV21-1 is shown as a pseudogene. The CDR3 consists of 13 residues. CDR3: CASRGKGMHGYTF. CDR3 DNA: TGTGCCAGCAGGGGGAAGGGAATGCATGGCTACACCTTC.

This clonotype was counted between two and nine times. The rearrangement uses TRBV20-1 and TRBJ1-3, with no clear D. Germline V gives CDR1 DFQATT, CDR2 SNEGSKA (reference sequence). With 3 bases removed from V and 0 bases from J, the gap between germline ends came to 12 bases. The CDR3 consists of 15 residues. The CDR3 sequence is CSASPEVTSGNTIYF. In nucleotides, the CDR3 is TGCAGTGCTAGTCCAGAAGTAACCTCTGGAAACACCATATATTTT.

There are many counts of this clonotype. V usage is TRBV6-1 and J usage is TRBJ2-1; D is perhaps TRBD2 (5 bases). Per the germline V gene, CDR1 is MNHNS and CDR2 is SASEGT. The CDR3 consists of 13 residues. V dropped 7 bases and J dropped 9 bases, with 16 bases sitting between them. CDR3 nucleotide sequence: TGTGCCAGCACCGCGACCGGCCGGGGTGAGCAGTTCTTC. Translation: CASTATGRGEQFF.

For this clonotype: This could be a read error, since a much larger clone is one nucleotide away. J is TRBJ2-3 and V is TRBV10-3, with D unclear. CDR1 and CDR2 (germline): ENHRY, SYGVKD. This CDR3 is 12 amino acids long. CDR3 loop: CAINESTPTQYF. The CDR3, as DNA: TGTGCCATCAATGAGTCGACCCCTACGCAGTATTTT.

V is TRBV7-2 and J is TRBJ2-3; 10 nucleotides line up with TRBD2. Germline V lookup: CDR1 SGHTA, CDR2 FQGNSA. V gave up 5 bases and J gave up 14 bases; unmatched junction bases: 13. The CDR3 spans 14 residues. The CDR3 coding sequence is TGTGCCAGCAGCCAAGGGGGGTCTAGCGGGAGTCTGTATTTT. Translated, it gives CASSQGGSSGSLYF.

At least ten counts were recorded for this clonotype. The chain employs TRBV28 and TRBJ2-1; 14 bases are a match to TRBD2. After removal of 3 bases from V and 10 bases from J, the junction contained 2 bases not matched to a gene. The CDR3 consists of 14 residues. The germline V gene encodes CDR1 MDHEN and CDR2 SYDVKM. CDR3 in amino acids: CASSLRTSGREQFF. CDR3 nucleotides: TGTGCCAGCAGTTTGAGGACTAGCGGGAGGGAGCAGTTCTTC.

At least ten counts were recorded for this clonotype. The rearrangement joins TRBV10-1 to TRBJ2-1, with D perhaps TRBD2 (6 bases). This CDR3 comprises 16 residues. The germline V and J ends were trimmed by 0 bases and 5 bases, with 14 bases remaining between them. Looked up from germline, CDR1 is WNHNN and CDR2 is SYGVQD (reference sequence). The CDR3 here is CASSESAGISHNEQFF. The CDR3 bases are TGCGCCAGCAGTGAGTCGGCGGGAATTAGTCACAATGAGCAGTTCTTC.

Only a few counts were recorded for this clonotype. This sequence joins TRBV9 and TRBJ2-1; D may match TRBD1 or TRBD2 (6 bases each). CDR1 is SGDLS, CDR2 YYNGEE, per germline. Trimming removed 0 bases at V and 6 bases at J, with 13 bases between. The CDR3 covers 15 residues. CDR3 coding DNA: TGTGCCAGCAGCGTAGGGAGGGGGACTTCCAATGAGCAGTTCTTC. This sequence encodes CASSVGRGTSNEQFF.

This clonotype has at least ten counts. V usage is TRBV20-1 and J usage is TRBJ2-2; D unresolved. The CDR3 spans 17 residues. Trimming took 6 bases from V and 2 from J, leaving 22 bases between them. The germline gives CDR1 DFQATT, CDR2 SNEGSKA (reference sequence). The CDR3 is CSAPGRGGGTNTGELFF. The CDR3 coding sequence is TGCAGTGCCCCTGGTCGTGGTGGCGGAACCAACACCGGGGAGCTGTTTTTT.

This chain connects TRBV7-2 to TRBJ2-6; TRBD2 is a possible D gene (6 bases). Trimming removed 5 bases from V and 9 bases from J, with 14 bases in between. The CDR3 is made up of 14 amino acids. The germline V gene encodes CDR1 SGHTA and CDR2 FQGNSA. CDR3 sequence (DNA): TGTGCCAGCAGCCCGGGAGCAGGTTACAACGTCCTGACTTTC. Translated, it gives CASSPGAGYNVLTF. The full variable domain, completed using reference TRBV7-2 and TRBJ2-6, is GAGVSQSPSNKVTEKGKDVELRCDPISGHTALYWYRQSLGQGLEFLIYFQGNSAPDKSGLPSDRFSAERTGGSVSTLTIQRTQQEDSAVYLCASSPGAGYNVLTFGAGSRLTVL.

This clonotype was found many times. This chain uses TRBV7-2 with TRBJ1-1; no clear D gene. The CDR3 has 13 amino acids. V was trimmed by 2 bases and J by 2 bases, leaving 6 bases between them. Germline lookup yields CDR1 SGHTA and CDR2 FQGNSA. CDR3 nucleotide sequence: TGTGCCAGCAGCTTACTCATAAACACTGAAGCTTTCTTT. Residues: CASSLLINTEAFF.

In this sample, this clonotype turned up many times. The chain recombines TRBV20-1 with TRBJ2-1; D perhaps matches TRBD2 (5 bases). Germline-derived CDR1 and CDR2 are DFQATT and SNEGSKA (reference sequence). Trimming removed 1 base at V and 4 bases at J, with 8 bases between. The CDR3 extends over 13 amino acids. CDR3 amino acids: CSARGLIYNEQFF. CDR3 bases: TGCAGTGCTAGAGGACTAATTTACAATGAGCAGTTCTTC.

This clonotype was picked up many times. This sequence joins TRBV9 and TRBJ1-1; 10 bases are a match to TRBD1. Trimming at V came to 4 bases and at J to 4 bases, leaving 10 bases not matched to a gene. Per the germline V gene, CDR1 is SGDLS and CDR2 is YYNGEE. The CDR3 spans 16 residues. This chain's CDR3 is CASSSGTGAIITEAFF. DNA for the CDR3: TGTGCCAGCAGCTCCGGGACAGGGGCCATTATCACTGAAGCTTTCTTT.

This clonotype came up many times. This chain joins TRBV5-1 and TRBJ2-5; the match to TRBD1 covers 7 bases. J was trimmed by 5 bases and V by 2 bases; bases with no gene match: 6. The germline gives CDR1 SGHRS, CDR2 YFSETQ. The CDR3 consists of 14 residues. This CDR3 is CASSLEGGAETQYF. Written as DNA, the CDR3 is TGCGCCAGCAGCTTAGAAGGGGGCGCGGAGACCCAGTACTTC.

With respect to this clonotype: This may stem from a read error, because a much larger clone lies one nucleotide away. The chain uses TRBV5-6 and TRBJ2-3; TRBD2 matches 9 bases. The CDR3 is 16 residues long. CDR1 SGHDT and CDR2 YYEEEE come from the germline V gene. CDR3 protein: CGSSLAPISGSYTQYF. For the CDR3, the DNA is TGTGGCAGCAGCTTGGCCCCGATTAGCGGGAGTTATACGCAGTATTTT.

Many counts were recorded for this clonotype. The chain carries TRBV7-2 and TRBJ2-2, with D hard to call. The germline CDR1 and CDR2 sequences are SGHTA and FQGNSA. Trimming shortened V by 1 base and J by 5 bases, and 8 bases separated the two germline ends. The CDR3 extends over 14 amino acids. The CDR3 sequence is CASSLVTITGELFF. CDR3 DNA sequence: TGTGCCAGCAGCTTAGTTACGATAACCGGGGAGCTGTTTTTT.

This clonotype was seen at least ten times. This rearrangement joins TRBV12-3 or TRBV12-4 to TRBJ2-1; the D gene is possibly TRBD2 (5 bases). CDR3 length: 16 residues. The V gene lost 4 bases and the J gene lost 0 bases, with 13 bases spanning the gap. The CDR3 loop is CASSSRAESSYNEQFF. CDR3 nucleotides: TGTGCCAGCAGTTCCCGAGCGGAAAGCTCCTACAATGAGCAGTTCTTC.

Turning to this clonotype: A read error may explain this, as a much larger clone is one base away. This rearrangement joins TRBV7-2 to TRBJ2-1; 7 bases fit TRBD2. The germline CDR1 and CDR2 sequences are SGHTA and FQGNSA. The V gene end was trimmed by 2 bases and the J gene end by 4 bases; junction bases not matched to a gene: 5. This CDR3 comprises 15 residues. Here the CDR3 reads CASSLLSGPYNEQFF. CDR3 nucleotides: TGTGCCAGCAGCTTACTTAGCGGGCCATACAATGAGCAGTTCTTC.

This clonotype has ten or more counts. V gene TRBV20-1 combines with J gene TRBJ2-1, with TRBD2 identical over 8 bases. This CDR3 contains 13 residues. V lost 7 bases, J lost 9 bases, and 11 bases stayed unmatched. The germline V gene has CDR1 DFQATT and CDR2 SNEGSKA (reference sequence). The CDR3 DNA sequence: TGCAGTGGGGTACCGGGAGGGCTTAGTGAGCAGTTCTTC. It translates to CSGVPGGLSEQFF.

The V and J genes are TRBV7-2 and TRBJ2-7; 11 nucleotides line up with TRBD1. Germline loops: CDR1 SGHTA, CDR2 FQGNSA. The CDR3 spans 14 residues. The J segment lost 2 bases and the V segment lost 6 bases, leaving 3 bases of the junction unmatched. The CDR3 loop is CASRGTGGTYEQYF. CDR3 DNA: TGTGCCAGCAGGGGGACAGGGGGAACCTACGAGCAGTACTTC.

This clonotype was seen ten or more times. The CDR3 sequence is CSARDQSSNPYEQYF. CDR3 bases: TGCAGTGCTAGAGATCAGAGTAGCAACCCCTACGAGCAGTACTTC. The chain links TRBV20-1 to TRBJ2-7; D unresolved. The germline V and J ends were trimmed by 0 bases and 2 bases, with 14 bases remaining between them. The CDR3 runs 15 residues. CDR1 and CDR2 from the germline V gene are DFQATT and SNEGSKA (reference sequence).

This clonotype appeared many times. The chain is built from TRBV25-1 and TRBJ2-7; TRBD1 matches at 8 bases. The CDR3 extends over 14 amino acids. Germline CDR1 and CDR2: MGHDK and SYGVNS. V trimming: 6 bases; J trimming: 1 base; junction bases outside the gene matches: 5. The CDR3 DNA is TGTGCCAGCAGGGGGACAGGTGTATCCTACGAGCAGTACTTC. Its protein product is CASRGTGVSYEQYF.

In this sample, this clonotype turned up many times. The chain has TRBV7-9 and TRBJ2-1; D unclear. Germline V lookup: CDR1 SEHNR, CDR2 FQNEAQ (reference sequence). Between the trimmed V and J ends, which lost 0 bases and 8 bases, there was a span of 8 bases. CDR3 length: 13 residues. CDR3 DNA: TGTGCCAGCAGCTTAGCGATTTGGGATGAGCAGTTCTTC. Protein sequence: CASSLAIWDEQFF. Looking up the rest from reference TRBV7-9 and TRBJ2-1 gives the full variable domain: DTGVSQNPRHKITKRGQNVTFRCDPISEHNRLYWYRQTLGQGPEFLTYFQNEAQLEKSRLLSDRFSAERPKGSFSTLEIQRTEQGDSAMYLCASSLAIWDEQFFGPGTRLTVL.

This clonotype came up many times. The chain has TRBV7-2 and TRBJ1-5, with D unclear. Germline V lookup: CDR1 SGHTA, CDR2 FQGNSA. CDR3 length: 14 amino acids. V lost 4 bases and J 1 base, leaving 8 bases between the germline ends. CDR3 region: CASSWGRSNQPQHF. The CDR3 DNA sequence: TGTGCCAGCAGCTGGGGTAGGAGCAATCAGCCCCAGCATTTT. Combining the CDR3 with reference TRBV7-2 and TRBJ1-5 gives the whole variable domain GAGVSQSPSNKVTEKGKDVELRCDPISGHTALYWYRQSLGQGLEFLIYFQGNSAPDKSGLPSDRFSAERTGGSVSTLTIQRTQQEDSAVYLCASSWGRSNQPQHFGDGTRLSIL.